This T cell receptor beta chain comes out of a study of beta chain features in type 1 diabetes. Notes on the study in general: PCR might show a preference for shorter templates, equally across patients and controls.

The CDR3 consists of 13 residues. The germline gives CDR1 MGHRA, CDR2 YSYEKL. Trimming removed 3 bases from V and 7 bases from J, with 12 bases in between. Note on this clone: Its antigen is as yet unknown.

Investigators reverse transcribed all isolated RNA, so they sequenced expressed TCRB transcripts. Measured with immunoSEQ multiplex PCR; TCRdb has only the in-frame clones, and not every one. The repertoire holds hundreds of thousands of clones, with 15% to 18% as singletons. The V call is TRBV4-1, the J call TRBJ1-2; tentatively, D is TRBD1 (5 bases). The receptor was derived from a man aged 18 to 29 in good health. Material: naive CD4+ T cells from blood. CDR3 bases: TGCGCCAGCAGCCAGCTTCCGGGGCTTGGCTACACCTTC. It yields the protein CASSQLPGLGYTF.